These 3 T cell receptor beta chains originate from one sample sequenced in a study of blood T cells in healthy people across ages (dated by TCRdb to about 2015). The receptor library was made with 5' RACE. Sequencing used an Illumina HiSeq 2500. The second PCR ran for about 6 to 12 cycles and used a J-beta primer mix along with a sample-barcoded 5' primer. TCRdb took the public reads, trimmed them with fastp at Q25, ran MiXCR for clone calling and kept in-frame beta chains. Identical CDR3 protein sequences are pooled into one entry, listed with their most common genes and DNA. Recorded for this sample are more than 1.4 million distinct CDR3 sequences; approximately 42% of them occurred a single time. The ten largest clones take up 7.9% of the sample. Material: blood. Receptors originate from a woman aged 18-30 years in good health.

This clonotype has more than one count but fewer than ten. V and J are TRBV4-2 and TRBJ1-2; D remains unclear. V was trimmed by 0 bases and J by 1 base, leaving 9 bases between them. CDR1 and CDR2 from the germline V gene are LGHNA and YNFKEQ. The CDR3 loop spans 15 amino acids. The DNA for the CDR3 is TGTGCCAGCAGCCAAGAGCACGGATTTAACTATGGCTACACCTTC. It codes for CASSQEHGFNYGYTF.

This clonotype showed up just a few times. The V gene is TRBV6-5, the J gene TRBJ2-1; 7 bases agree with TRBD1. Germline CDR1 and CDR2: MNHEY and SVGAGI. This CDR3 region has 18 residues. With V trimmed by 4 bases and J by 0 bases, 12 bases remained unmatched. Written as DNA, the CDR3 is TGTGCCAGCAGTTGCCCACCACGGGACAGTTGCTCCTACAATGAGCAGTTCTTC. It yields the protein CASSCPPRDSCSYNEQFF.

This clonotype was counted ten times or more. The chain combines TRBV5-1 with TRBJ2-1; no firm D call. V gave up 4 bases and J gave up 7 bases, with 12 bases separating them. The germline V gene has CDR1 SGHRS and CDR2 YFSETQ. The CDR3 is 13 amino acids. CDR3 coding DNA: TGCGCCAGCAGCCCGTCGACTGAAAATGAGCAGTTCTTC. It codes for CASSPSTENEQFF.